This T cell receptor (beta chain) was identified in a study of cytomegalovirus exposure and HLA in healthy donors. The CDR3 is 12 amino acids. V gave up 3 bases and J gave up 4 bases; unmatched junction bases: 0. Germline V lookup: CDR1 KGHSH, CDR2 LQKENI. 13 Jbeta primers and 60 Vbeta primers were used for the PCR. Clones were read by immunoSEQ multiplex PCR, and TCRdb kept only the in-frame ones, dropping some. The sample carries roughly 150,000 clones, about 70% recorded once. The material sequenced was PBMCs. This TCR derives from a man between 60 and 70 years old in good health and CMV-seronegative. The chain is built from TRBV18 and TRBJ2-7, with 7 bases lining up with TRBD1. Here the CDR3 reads CASSPGQYEQYF. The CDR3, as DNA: TGTGCCAGCTCACCGGGACAGTACGAGCAGTACTTC.